The 30 T cell receptor beta chains in this list originate from one sample, sequenced in a study of T-cell memory formation after mild COVID-19. TCRdb re-called the 5' RACE reads with MiXCR, one entry per CDR3 protein. The profile shows about 140,000 distinct CDR3 sequences, 14% to 15% of them singletons. Source material: PBMCs or a T cell subset sorted from them (not recorded which). The receptors were gathered from an adult woman who had mild COVID-19 (a few samples of this study predate the infection). Cell type and time point are not known.

The V and J genes are TRBV19 and TRBJ2-1; 10 positions match TRBD2. The V segment lost 5 bases and the J segment 6 bases; nucleotides outside the gene matches: 7. There are 15 residues in the CDR3. The germline gives CDR1 LNHDA, CDR2 SQIVND (reference sequence). CDR3 sequence (DNA): TGTGCCAGTAGTTTCCTAGCGGGAGCCCTCAATGAGCAGTTCTTC. Translated, it gives CASSFLAGALNEQFF.

This clonotype was seen many times. This chain links TRBV6-6 with TRBJ2-7, with 8 bases fitting TRBD2. This CDR3 has 13 amino acids. Unmatched junction bases numbered 4, after V lost 3 bases and J lost 6 bases. CDR1 and CDR2 (germline): MNHNY, SVGAGI (reference sequence). The CDR3 here is CASSYSGTSEQYF. The CDR3 coding sequence is TGTGCCAGCAGTTATAGCGGGACTAGCGAGCAGTACTTC.

The chain links TRBV30 to TRBJ1-1; D gene unclear. V lost 2 bases and J lost 5, with 9 bases in between. Germline V gene data show CDR1 as GTSNPN and CDR2 as SVGIG (reference sequence). This CDR3 comprises 12 residues. CDR3 sequence: CAWSYGVTEAFF. The CDR3 coding sequence is TGTGCCTGGAGTTATGGGGTTACTGAAGCTTTCTTT.

The table lists this clonotype with a few counts. The J gene is TRBJ2-1, the V gene TRBV7-9; 11 bases match TRBD2. Germline V gene lookup returns CDR1 SEHNR and CDR2 FQNEAQ (reference sequence). V shed 6 bases and J 0 bases; nucleotides not matched to a gene: 1. There are 15 residues in the CDR3. The CDR3 is CASRTSGASYNEQFF. The DNA for the CDR3 is TGTGCCAGCAGGACTAGCGGGGCCTCCTACAATGAGCAGTTCTTC.

This rearrangement joins TRBV7-9 to TRBJ2-3; 9 bases are shared with TRBD2. Germline assignment: CDR1 SEHNR and CDR2 FQNEAQ (reference sequence). With 0 bases clipped from V and 7 bases from J, the junction kept 17 bases outside the gene matches. This CDR3 is built from 19 residues. The chain's CDR3 is CASSLAPGTPSSGRHTQYF. CDR3 nucleotide sequence: TGTGCCAGCAGCTTAGCGCCCGGGACACCGAGTAGCGGGAGACATACGCAGTATTTT.

J is TRBJ1-1 and V is TRBV20-1; D not resolved. CDR1 is DFQATT, CDR2 SNEGSKA, per germline (reference sequence). This CDR3 has 16 amino acids. V lost 3 bases, J lost 7 bases, and 24 bases lay in between. The CDR3 nucleotides are TGCAGTGCTAGGGGGAGGGTGCTGTCTGATTGGTTTGAAGCTTTCTTT. Its protein is CSARGRVLSDWFEAFF.

This clonotype was observed a handful of times. The chain carries TRBV7-9 and TRBJ1-1; 9 bases line up with TRBD1. The V gene's germline CDR1 is SEHNR and CDR2 FQNEAQ (reference sequence). V gave up 4 bases and J gave up 0 bases; unmatched junction bases: 3. This CDR3 is 15 amino acids long. CDR3 loop: CASSSYRGLNTEAFF. Written as DNA, the CDR3 is TGTGCCAGCAGCTCATACAGGGGGCTGAACACTGAAGCTTTCTTT.

V and J are TRBV6-2 or TRBV6-3 and TRBJ1-2; TRBD1 aligns across 12 bases. The CDR3 is 15 residues long. Germline-derived CDR1 and CDR2 are MNHEY and SVGEGT. V shed 2 bases and J 7 bases; nucleotides not matched to a gene: 5. In nucleotides, the CDR3 is TGTGCCAGCAGTTACCCGGGACAGGGGGCTTTTGGCTACACCTTC. Amino acid sequence: CASSYPGQGAFGYTF.

This clonotype was picked up many times. This chain connects TRBV7-9 to TRBJ2-7; D is unclear. Germline V gene sequence: CDR1 SEHNR, CDR2 FQNEAQ (reference sequence). Trimming took off 1 base at V and 7 bases at J, with 14 bases between the two ends. The CDR3 is 14 amino acids. The CDR3 spells CASSLGLGFKEQYF. The CDR3 coding sequence is TGTGCCAGCAGCTTAGGTCTGGGTTTTAAAGAGCAGTACTTC. The full variable domain, rest sourced from reference TRBV7-9 and TRBJ2-7, is DTGVSQNPRHKITKRGQNVTFRCDPISEHNRLYWYRQTLGQGPEFLTYFQNEAQLEKSRLLSDRFSAERPKGSFSTLEIQRTEQGDSAMYLCASSLGLGFKEQYFGPGTRLTVT.

The genes are TRBV10-3 and TRBJ2-3; 10 bases match TRBD2. The CDR3 runs 18 residues. J gave up 1 base and V 2 bases, and 9 bases lay outside the gene matches. Per the germline V gene, CDR1 is ENHRY and CDR2 is SYGVKD. As DNA, the CDR3 is TGTGCCATCAGTGAGGCGAGCGGGGGGGCTCTCGGCACAGATACGCAGTATTTT. It encodes CAISEASGGALGTDTQYF.

Concerning this clonotype itself: It is unclear where the CDR3 begins or ends on the DNA, so no DNA is shown, and the CDR3 is as TCRdb lists it. This sequence joins TRBV10-2 and TRBJ2-2. Ends included, the CDR3 has 15 residues. CDR1 is WSHSY and CDR2 is SAAADI in the germline V gene. This CDR3 reads CASSDKLRKPGSCFF.

This clonotype was seen ten or more times. The J gene is TRBJ2-5, the V gene TRBV7-9; D uncertain. There are 12 residues in the CDR3. V was clipped by 5 bases and J by 5 bases, with 9 bases between them. Per the germline V gene, CDR1 is SEHNR and CDR2 is FQNEAQ (reference sequence). The CDR3 DNA is TGTGCCAGCAGCCCGTCTGGGGAGACCCAGTACTTC. Amino acid sequence: CASSPSGETQYF.

This clonotype turned up a few times. This rearrangement joins TRBV19 to TRBJ2-3; D may be TRBD2 (5 bases). This CDR3 spans 13 amino acids. The germline CDR1 and CDR2 sequences are LNHDA and SQIVND (reference sequence). Trimming pared 3 bases from V and 6 bases from J, leaving 10 bases between. For the CDR3, the DNA is TGTGCCAGTAGTATCCTGCAGCGGGATACGCAGTATTTT. Residues: CASSILQRDTQYF.

This clonotype was seen only a few times. The CDR3 spells CASSEVPGGAEQYF. DNA of the CDR3: TGTGCCAGCAGTGAGGTCCCAGGGGGCGCCGAGCAGTACTTC. The chain has TRBV2 and TRBJ2-7, with 8 bases aligning to TRBD1. With 3 bases clipped from V and 6 bases from J, the junction kept 7 bases outside the gene matches. The CDR3 is 14 amino acids. Germline CDR1 and CDR2: SNHLY and FYNNEI.

This chain joins TRBV5-4 and TRBJ2-3; D perhaps matches TRBD2 (5 bases). The CDR3 has 14 residues. V lost 0 bases and J lost 4, with 9 bases in between. Germline CDR1 and CDR2: SGHNT and YYREEE (reference sequence). The CDR3 coding sequence is TGTGCCAGCAGCTTGGCCGGGGTTGCAGATACGCAGTATTTT. Its protein product is CASSLAGVADTQYF.

The rearrangement uses TRBV9 and TRBJ2-1, with D tentatively TRBD1 (6 bases). The CDR3 covers 15 residues. Trimming removed 1 base at V and 4 bases at J, with 12 bases between. Looked up from germline, CDR1 is SGDLS and CDR2 is YYNGEE. CDR3 bases: TGTGCCAGCAGCGTAAGCCAGGGGCTGTACAATGAGCAGTTCTTC. The encoded protein is CASSVSQGLYNEQFF. The whole variable domain, filled in from reference TRBV9 and TRBJ2-1, reads DSGVTQTPKHLITATGQRVTLRCSPRSGDLSVYWYQQSLDQGLQFLIQYYNGEERAKGNILERFSAQQFPDLHSELNLSSLELGDSALYFCASSVSQGLYNEQFFGPGTRLTVL.

This clonotype has only a few counts. This chain joins TRBV4-1 and TRBJ2-7; the D gene is possibly TRBD1 (5 bases). This CDR3 has 13 amino acids. Between the trimmed V and J ends, which lost 4 bases and 4 bases, there was a span of 11 bases. CDR1 and CDR2 from the germline V gene are MGHRA and YSYEKL. The CDR3 sequence is CASSLDSYYEQYF. The CDR3 nucleotides are TGCGCCAGCAGCCTCGACAGTTATTACGAGCAGTACTTC.

This clonotype occurred many times. The chain joins TRBV5-6 to TRBJ2-7; 11 nucleotides align to TRBD1. The CDR3 extends over 15 amino acids. The germline V gene has CDR1 SGHDT and CDR2 YYEEEE. With 4 bases clipped from V and 0 bases from J, the junction kept 3 bases outside the gene matches. This CDR3 reads CASSPGTGGSYEQYF. The CDR3 DNA is TGTGCCAGCAGCCCCGGGACAGGGGGCTCCTACGAGCAGTACTTC.

V and J are TRBV28 and TRBJ1-2; the D is unclear. This CDR3 contains 15 residues. Germline-derived CDR1 and CDR2 are MDHEN and SYDVKM. V lost 2 bases, J lost 1 base, and 11 bases lay in between. DNA of the CDR3: TGTGCCAGCAGTTTAGAGACGCGGAGTAACTATGGCTACACCTTC. It yields the protein CASSLETRSNYGYTF.

This rearrangement joins TRBV27 to TRBJ2-7; possible D gene TRBD1, 5 bases. CDR1 and CDR2 (germline): MNHEY, SMNVEV (reference sequence). The germline V and J ends were trimmed by 4 bases and 2 bases, with 9 bases remaining between them. This CDR3 region has 13 residues. This chain's CDR3 is CASSWGPTYEQYF. The CDR3 coding sequence is TGTGCCAGCAGTTGGGGCCCCACCTACGAGCAGTACTTC.

The chain is built from TRBV7-8 and TRBJ1-5; D gene unclear. CDR3 length: 12 residues. Per germline, CDR1 SGHVS and CDR2 FQNEAQ. Trimming shortened V by 4 bases and J by 5 bases, and 6 bases separated the two germline ends. This CDR3 is CASSSSYQPQHF. CDR3 nucleotides: TGTGCCAGCAGCTCGAGTTATCAGCCCCAGCATTTT.

Here the CDR3 reads CASSFSTYEQYF. The DNA for the CDR3 is TGTGCCAGCAGCTTCAGCACCTACGAGCAGTACTTC. The chain uses TRBV7-9 and TRBJ2-7; D remains unclear. V was trimmed by 3 bases and J by 2 bases, leaving 5 bases between them. CDR1 SEHNR and CDR2 FQNEAQ come from the germline V gene (reference sequence). CDR3 length equals 12 residues. Full variable domain (rest looked up from reference TRBV7-9 and TRBJ2-7): DTGVSQNPRHKITKRGQNVTFRCDPISEHNRLYWYRQTLGQGPEFLTYFQNEAQLEKSRLLSDRFSAERPKGSFSTLEIQRTEQGDSAMYLCASSFSTYEQYFGPGTRLTVT.

The table lists this clonotype with a few counts. The J gene is TRBJ1-2, the V gene TRBV19; D is uncertain. Germline loops: CDR1 LNHDA, CDR2 SQIVND (reference sequence). The V end was cut by 4 bases, the J end by 4 bases, with 16 bases between. CDR3 length: 15 residues. The CDR3 here is CASSTQLTPVYGYTF. The CDR3 DNA reads as TGTGCCAGTAGTACACAGCTTACCCCAGTCTATGGCTACACCTTC.

This rearrangement joins TRBV12-5 to TRBJ1-2; no clear D gene. The CDR3 contains 15 residues. The V gene's germline CDR1 is LGHNT and CDR2 FRNRAP. V was trimmed by 6 bases and J by 1 base, leaving 15 bases between them. In DNA form, the CDR3 reads TGTGCTAGTGGCACGGACCCGGGCGGTAACTATGGCTACACCTTC. Its protein is CASGTDPGGNYGYTF.

The chain uses TRBV7-2 and TRBJ2-1; 8 bases align to TRBD2. Germline values: CDR1 SGHTA, CDR2 FQGNSA. The CDR3 spans 15 residues. Trimming removed 5 bases from V and 7 bases from J; junction bases left unmatched: 10. This CDR3 reads CASSAWTSNRNEQFF. The CDR3, as DNA: TGTGCCAGCAGCGCCTGGACTAGCAATAGGAATGAGCAGTTCTTC.

The V call is TRBV20-1, the J call TRBJ2-7, with 12 bases fitting TRBD2. Per the germline V gene, CDR1 is DFQATT and CDR2 is SNEGSKA (reference sequence). Germline trimming cut 2 bases from V and 7 bases from J; bases unmatched to any gene: 3. This CDR3 region has 13 residues. The CDR3, as DNA: TGCAGTGCTAGACTAGCGGGAGGGCATGAGCAGTACTTC. It yields the protein CSARLAGGHEQYF.

The chain uses TRBV20-1 and TRBJ1-2; D is unresolved. The CDR3 is 12 amino acids. Per the germline V gene, CDR1 is DFQATT and CDR2 is SNEGSKA (reference sequence). Deletions cut 2 bases from V and 2 bases from J, with 6 bases between. The CDR3 sequence: CSARIWNYGYTF. The CDR3 DNA reads as TGCAGTGCTAGAATCTGGAACTATGGCTACACCTTC.

This clonotype occurred a few times. The V call is TRBV7-2, the J call TRBJ2-5; D not certain. The CDR3 runs to 15 residues. V was shortened by 0 bases and J by 6 bases, with 14 bases between the two germline ends. Germline CDR1 SGHTA, CDR2 FQGNSA. DNA for the CDR3: TGTGCCAGCAGCTTAGCCGTGGATTTGCGTCAGACCCAGTACTTC. Protein sequence: CASSLAVDLRQTQYF. The full variable domain, its missing parts supplied by reference TRBV7-2 and TRBJ2-5, is GAGVSQSPSNKVTEKGKDVELRCDPISGHTALYWYRQSLGQGLEFLIYFQGNSAPDKSGLPSDRFSAERTGGSVSTLTIQRTQQEDSAVYLCASSLAVDLRQTQYFGPGTRLLVL.

This clonotype has only a few counts. V usage is TRBV6-1 and J usage is TRBJ2-7, with TRBD2 identical over 12 bases. The germline CDR1 and CDR2 sequences are MNHNS and SASEGT. J lost 3 bases, V lost 0 bases, and 6 bases had no gene match. The CDR3 loop spans 17 amino acids. As DNA, the CDR3 is TGTGCCAGCAGTGAAGCAACTAGCGGGGGGTTTTACTACGAGCAGTACTTC. Translating gives CASSEATSGGFYYEQYF.

This clonotype showed up just a few times. The CDR3 region has the DNA TGCAGCGTTGCGAAGGGGGGCTCTGAAGCTTTCTTT. As protein: CSVAKGGSEAFF. The gene calls are TRBV29-1 and TRBJ1-1; maybe TRBD1 (6 bases). The V and J ends lost 4 bases and 6 bases respectively, with 12 bases between them. The germline V gene encodes CDR1 SQVTM and CDR2 ANQGSEA. The CDR3 covers 12 residues.